These 6 T cell receptor beta chains were sequenced from one sample in a study of blood T cells in healthy people across ages. For the second PCR, which ran for 7 to 11 cycles, a sample-barcoded 5' primer and a J-beta primer mix were used. TCRdb analysed the 5' RACE reads with MiXCR anew, one entry per CDR3 protein. Found here are around 1,000,000 distinct CDR3 sequences, almost 25% of them singletons; the top ten hold around 0.75%. In addition, the sample was reused for a study of T cells of mothers and their children.

Material: blood. These receptors were taken from a girl aged 2 to 9 in good health.

The chain combines TRBV12-3 or TRBV12-4 with TRBJ1-5; D gene ambiguous. CDR3 length: 15 amino acids. The V and J ends lost 4 bases and 0 bases respectively, with 10 bases between them. CDR3 DNA sequence: TGTGCCAGCAGTTCCGGACCTTATAGCAATCAGCCCCAGCATTTT. Its translation: CASSSGPYSNQPQHF.

This chain uses TRBV5-5 with TRBJ2-5; no firm D call. The germline CDR1 and CDR2 sequences are SGHKS and YYEKEE (reference sequence). This CDR3 has 16 amino acids. V gave up 5 bases and J gave up 11 bases, with 28 bases separating them. The CDR3 DNA reads TGTGCCAGCAGTCCCAAGGGCCCGACTTCGTTTGATGGGCAGTACTTC. Its protein product is CASSPKGPTSFDGQYF.

This chain links TRBV6-1 with TRBJ2-5; 11 nucleotides match TRBD2. The V gene's germline CDR1 is MNHNS and CDR2 SASEGT. Germline trimming cut 6 bases from V and 5 bases from J; bases unmatched to any gene: 23. The CDR3 has 20 amino acids. CDR3 nucleotides: TGTGCCAGCAGCCTGACGGGACTAGCGGCAGGAATAGAGAGCGGGGAGACCCAGTACTTC. Translated: CASSLTGLAAGIESGETQYF.

This clonotype was picked up a small number of times. The V and J genes are TRBV28 and TRBJ2-2; maybe TRBD1 (5 bases). The length of the CDR3 is 17 residues. Deletions cut 2 bases from V and 5 bases from J, with 18 bases between. CDR1 is MDHEN, CDR2 SYDVKM, per germline. The CDR3 sequence is CASSLGAGDLSTGELFF. For the CDR3, the DNA is TGTGCCAGCAGTTTAGGGGCAGGAGACCTTTCGACCGGGGAGCTGTTTTTT.

This clonotype occurred a few times. The gene calls are TRBV6-5 and TRBJ2-7; TRBD2 might be the D (5 bases). CDR3 length: 15 residues. Germline CDR1 MNHEY, CDR2 SVGAGI. The V end lost 5 bases, the J end lost 7 bases, and 21 bases lay between the germline ends. CDR3 loop: CASSPRAPPWREQYF. The CDR3 coding sequence is TGTGCCAGCAGTCCGCGGGCTCCCCCCTGGAGGGAGCAGTACTTC.

The rearrangement joins TRBV6-1 to TRBJ2-7, with a weak D call TRBD2 (5 bases). Germline values: CDR1 MNHNS, CDR2 SASEGT. This CDR3 spans 14 amino acids. The germline V and J ends were trimmed by 1 base and 4 bases, with 11 bases remaining between them. As DNA, the CDR3 is TGTGCCAGCAGTGAAGGGACCGGGAAATACGAGCAGTACTTC. This gives the protein CASSEGTGKYEQYF.